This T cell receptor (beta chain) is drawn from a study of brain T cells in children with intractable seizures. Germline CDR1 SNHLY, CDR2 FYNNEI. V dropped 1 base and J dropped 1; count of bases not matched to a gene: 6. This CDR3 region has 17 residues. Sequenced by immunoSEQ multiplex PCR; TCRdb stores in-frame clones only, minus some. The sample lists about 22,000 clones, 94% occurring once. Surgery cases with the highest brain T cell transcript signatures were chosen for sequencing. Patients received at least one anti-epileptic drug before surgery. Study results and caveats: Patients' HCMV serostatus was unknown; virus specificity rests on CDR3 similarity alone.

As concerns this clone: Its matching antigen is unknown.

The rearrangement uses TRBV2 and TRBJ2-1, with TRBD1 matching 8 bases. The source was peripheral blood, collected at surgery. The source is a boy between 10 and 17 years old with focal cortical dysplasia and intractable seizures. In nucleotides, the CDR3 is TGTGCCAGCAGTGAAGGTGGACAGGGTGGTTCCTACAATGAGCAGTTCTTC. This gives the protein CASSEGGQGGSYNEQFF.